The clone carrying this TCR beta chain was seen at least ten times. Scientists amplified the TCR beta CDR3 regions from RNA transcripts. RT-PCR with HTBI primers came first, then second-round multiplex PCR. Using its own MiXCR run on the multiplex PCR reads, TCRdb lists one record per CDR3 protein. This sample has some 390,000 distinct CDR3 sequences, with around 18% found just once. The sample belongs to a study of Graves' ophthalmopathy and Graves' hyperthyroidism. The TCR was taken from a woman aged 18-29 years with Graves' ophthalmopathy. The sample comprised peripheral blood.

CDR3 sequence reads: CASSPVQRVNTYEQYF. The CDR3, as DNA: TGTGCCAGCAGCCCGGTCCAGCGGGTGAATACCTACGAGCAGTACTTC. The chain carries TRBV11-2 and TRBJ2-7; possible D gene TRBD2, 6 bases. Trimming cost V 5 bases and J 2 bases, with 19 bases left between them. The CDR3 length is 16 residues. CDR1 SGHAT and CDR2 FQNNGV come from the germline V gene.